This TCR beta chain derives from a study of blood T cells in healthy people across ages. Background on the study: Using template switching, researchers captured about one barcoded beta molecule for each two T cells.

Study conclusions and caveats: Diversity was higher, and naive CD4+ cells more numerous, in long-lived donors than in aged donors.

This CDR3 has 15 residues. Germline V gives CDR1 SNHLY, CDR2 FYNNEI. The germline V and J ends were trimmed by 4 bases and 0 bases, with 10 bases remaining between them. Next came a second PCR, run for about 7 to 12 cycles, which used a sample-barcoded 5' primer along with a J-beta primer mix. Each cDNA molecule was tagged by a template-switch adaptor that had 12 random nucleotides. Each CDR3 protein gets one entry after TCRdb re-called the 5' RACE reads with MiXCR. The sample records nearly 1 million distinct CDR3 sequences, 51% being singletons. Each sample had at least 6 million PBMCs isolated. Of note for this clonotype: Its antigen remains unknown.

Sequencing input: blood. The chain has TRBV2 and TRBJ2-1; D is undetermined. The clonotype originates from a woman aged 55-69 years in good health. The CDR3: CASSGRPSSYNEQFF. The CDR3 region has the DNA TGTGCCAGCAGTGGACGACCGAGCTCCTACAATGAGCAGTTCTTC. Combining the CDR3 with reference TRBV2 and TRBJ2-1 gives the whole variable domain EPEVTQTPSHQVTQMGQEVILRCVPISNHLYFYWYRQILGQKVEFLVSFYNNEISEKSEIFDDQFSVERPDGSNFTLKIRSTKLEDSAMYFCASSGRPSSYNEQFFGPGTRLTVL.